This T cell receptor (beta chain) was found in a study of shared clonotypes between healthy human individuals. On the study more broadly: The composition of the donors was two women and a few men aged 18 to 49.

TCRdb's copy holds only in-frame clones and misses some; the assay was immunoSEQ multiplex PCR. The table has a few million clones, approximately 92% seen once; the top ten hold around 0.15%. Findings and limits, study-wide: It was the non-shared clonotypes that had lower generation probabilities than clonotypes shared by all four donors. Estimated clonotype richness was generally higher in naive than memory subsets. Shared clonotypes: about 4.6% naive CD4, roughly 3.8% naive CD8, about 2.4% memory CD4, roughly 0.4% memory CD8.

Comments on this clone: What it binds is unknown.

CDR1 is MDHEN and CDR2 is SYDVKM in the germline V gene. The CDR3 is 15 amino acids. Trimming at V came to 6 bases and at J to 2 bases, leaving 7 bases not matched to a gene. V is TRBV28 and J is TRBJ2-3; the match to TRBD1 covers 8 bases. The specimen sequenced was naive CD4+ T cells sorted from blood. Noted subset: CD45RA+ positively selected. This receptor was obtained from a man aged 18-30 years in good health. The CDR3 loop is CASRPRDRPTDTQYF. CDR3 nucleotide sequence: TGTGCCAGCAGACCTAGGGACAGGCCCACAGATACGCAGTATTTT.